At least ten counts were recorded for the clone carrying this T cell receptor beta chain. Profiled with immunoSEQ multiplex PCR; TCRdb holds only in-frame clones, not every one. The sample shows around 180,000 clones, roughly 88% of them seen only once. The sample comes from a study of blood T cell repertoires in COVID-19. Participants spanned ages roughly 18 to 90 years and resided in roughly 22 US areas. The CDR3 length is 16 residues. V shed 0 bases, J shed 5 bases, and the junction held 10 bases outside the gene matches. Germline CDR1 and CDR2: MGHRA and YSYEKL. The chain recombines TRBV4-1 with TRBJ2-7, with 7 bases fitting TRBD2. The source is a woman aged 25 to 39 who had recovered from COVID-19. What was sequenced was PBMCs or T cells enriched from blood (not recorded which). This CDR3 reads CASSQEGGRGLDEQYF. CDR3 coding DNA: TGCGCCAGCAGCCAAGAGGGAGGGAGAGGGTTAGACGAGCAGTACTTC.